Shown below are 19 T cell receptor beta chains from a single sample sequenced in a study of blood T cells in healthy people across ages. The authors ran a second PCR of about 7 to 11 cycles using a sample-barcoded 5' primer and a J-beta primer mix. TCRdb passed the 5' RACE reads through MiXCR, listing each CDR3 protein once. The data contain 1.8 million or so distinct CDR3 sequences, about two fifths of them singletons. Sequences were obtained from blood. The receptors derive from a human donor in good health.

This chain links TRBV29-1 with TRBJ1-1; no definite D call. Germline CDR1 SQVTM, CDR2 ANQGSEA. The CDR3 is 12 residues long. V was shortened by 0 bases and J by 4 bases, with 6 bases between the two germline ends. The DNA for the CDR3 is TGCAGCGTTGAAGAGGTAACCACTGAAGCTTTCTTT. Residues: CSVEEVTTEAFF.

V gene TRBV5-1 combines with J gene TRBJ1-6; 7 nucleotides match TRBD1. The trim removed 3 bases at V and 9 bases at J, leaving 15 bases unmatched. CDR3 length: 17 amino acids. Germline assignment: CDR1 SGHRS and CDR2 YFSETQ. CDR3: CASSWKWDSFVPSPLHF. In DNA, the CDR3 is TGCGCCAGCAGCTGGAAATGGGACAGCTTTGTGCCTTCACCCCTCCACTTT.

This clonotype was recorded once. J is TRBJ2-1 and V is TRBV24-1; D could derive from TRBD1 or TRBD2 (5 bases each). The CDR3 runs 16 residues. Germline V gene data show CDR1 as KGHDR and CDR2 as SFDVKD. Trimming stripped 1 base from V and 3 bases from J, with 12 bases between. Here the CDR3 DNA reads TGTGCCACCAGTGATTTCGGGGCGGAGAACTACAATGAGCAGTTCTTC. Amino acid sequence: CATSDFGAENYNEQFF.

CDR3 in amino acids: CASSDIGGGQNEKLFF. The DNA of the CDR3 is TGTGCCAGCAGCGACATAGGGGGCGGACAGAATGAAAAACTGTTTTTT. The chain couples TRBV12-3 or TRBV12-4 to TRBJ1-4; 7 positions match TRBD1. This CDR3 spans 16 amino acids. Trimming took 6 bases from V and 5 from J; bases not matched to a gene: 12.

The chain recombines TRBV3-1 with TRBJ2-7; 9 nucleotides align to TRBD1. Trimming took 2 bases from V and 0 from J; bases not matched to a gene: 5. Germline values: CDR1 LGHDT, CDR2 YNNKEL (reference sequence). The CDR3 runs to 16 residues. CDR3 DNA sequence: TGTGCCAGCAGCCAAAACCCGGGACAGGGCTCCTACGAGCAGTACTTC. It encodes CASSQNPGQGSYEQYF.

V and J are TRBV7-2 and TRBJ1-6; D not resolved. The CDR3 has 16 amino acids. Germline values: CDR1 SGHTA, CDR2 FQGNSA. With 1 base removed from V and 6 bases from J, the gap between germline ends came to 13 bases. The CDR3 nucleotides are TGTGCCAGCAGCTTAGAAGGCCCTCATTTTAATTCACCCCTCCACTTT. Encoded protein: CASSLEGPHFNSPLHF.

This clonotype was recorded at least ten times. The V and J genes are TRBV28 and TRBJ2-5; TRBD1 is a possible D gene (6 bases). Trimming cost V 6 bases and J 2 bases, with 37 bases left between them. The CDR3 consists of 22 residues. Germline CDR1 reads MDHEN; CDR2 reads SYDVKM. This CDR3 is CASRPRSGRGDGMDPVQETQYF. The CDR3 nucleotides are TGTGCCAGCAGACCTAGGTCTGGCAGGGGAGATGGGATGGACCCAGTACAAGAGACCCAGTACTTC. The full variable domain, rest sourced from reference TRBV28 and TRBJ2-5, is DVKVTQSSRYLVKRTGEKVFLECVQDMDHENMFWYRQDPGLGLRLIYFSYDVKMKEKGDIPEGYSVSREKKERFSLILESASTNQTSMYLCASRPRSGRGDGMDPVQETQYFGPGTRLLVL.

The DNA of the CDR3 is TGTGCCACCAGCAAGGACAGGGCGCAGAATGAGCAGTTCTTC. Translating gives CATSKDRAQNEQFF. This rearrangement joins TRBV15 to TRBJ2-1; 8 positions match TRBD1. The CDR3 covers 14 residues. The V and J ends lost 4 bases and 7 bases, in that order; junction bases with no gene match: 6. Germline V gives CDR1 LNHNV, CDR2 YYDKDF (reference sequence). The full variable domain, in which reference TRBV15 and TRBJ2-1 provide the parts outside the CDR3, is DAMVIQNPRYQVTQFGKPVTLSCSQTLNHNVMYWYQQKSSQAPKLLFHYYDKDFNNEADTPDNFQSRRPNTSFCFLDIRSPGLGDTAMYLCATSKDRAQNEQFFGPGTRLTVL.

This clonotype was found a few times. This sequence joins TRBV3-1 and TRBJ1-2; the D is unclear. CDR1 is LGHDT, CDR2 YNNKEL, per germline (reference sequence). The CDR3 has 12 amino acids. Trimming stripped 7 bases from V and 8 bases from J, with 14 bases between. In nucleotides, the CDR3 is TGTGCCAGCACCACTTTGGGGAACGGCTACACCTTC. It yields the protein CASTTLGNGYTF.

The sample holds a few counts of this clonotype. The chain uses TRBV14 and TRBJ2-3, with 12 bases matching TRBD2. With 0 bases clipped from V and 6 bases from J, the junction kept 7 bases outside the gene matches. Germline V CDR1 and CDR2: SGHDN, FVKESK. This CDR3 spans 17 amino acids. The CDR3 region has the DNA TGTGCCAGCAGCCAAGAGTGGAGGACTAGCGGGGCCGATACGCAGTATTTT. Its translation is CASSQEWRTSGADTQYF.

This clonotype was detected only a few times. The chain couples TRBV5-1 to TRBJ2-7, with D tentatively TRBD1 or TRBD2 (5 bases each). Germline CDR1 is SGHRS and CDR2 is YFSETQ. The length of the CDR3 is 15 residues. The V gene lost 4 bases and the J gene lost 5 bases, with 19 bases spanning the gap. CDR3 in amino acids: CASSLGWDPDNEQYF. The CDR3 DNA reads TGCGCCAGCAGCCTTGGATGGGACCCGGACAACGAGCAGTACTTC.

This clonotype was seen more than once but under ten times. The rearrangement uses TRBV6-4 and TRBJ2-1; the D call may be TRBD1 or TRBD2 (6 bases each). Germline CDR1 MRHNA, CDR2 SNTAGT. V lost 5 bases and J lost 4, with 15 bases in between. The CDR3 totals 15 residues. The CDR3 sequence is CASSLDRGHYNEQFF. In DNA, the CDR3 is TGTGCCAGCAGTCTCGACCGGGGGCATTACAATGAGCAGTTCTTC.

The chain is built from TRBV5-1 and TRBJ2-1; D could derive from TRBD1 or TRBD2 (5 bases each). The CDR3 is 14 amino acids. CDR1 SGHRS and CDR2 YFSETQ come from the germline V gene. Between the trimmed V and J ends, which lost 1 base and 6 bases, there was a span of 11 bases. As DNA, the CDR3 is TGCGCCAGCAGCTTGACCGGGACGGCCAATGAGCAGTTCTTC. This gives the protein CASSLTGTANEQFF.

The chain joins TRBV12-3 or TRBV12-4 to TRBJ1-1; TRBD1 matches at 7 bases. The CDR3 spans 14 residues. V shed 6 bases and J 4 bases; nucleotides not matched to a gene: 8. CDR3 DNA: TGTGCCAGCAGCAGGGGGGGGCCGAGCACTGAAGCTTTCTTT. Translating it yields CASSRGGPSTEAFF.

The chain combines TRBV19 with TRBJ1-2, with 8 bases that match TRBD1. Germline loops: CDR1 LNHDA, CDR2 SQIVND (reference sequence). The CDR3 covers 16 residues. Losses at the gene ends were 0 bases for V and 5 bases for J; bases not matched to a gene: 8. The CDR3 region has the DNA TGTGCCAGTAGTATAGATGCAGGGGGCCTTAAATATGGCTACACCTTC. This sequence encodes CASSIDAGGLKYGYTF.

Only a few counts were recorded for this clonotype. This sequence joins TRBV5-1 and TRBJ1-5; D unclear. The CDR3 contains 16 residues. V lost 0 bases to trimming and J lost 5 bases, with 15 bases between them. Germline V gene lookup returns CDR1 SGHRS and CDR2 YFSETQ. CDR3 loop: CASSLAEAAPDQPQHF. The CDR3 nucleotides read TGCGCCAGCAGCTTGGCCGAGGCTGCCCCCGATCAGCCCCAGCATTTT.

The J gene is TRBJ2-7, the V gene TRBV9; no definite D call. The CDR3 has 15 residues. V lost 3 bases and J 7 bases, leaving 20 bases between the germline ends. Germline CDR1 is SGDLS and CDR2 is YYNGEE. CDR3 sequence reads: CASSGLLGHSNEQYF. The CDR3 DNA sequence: TGTGCCAGCAGCGGACTCCTTGGGCACTCGAATGAGCAGTACTTC.

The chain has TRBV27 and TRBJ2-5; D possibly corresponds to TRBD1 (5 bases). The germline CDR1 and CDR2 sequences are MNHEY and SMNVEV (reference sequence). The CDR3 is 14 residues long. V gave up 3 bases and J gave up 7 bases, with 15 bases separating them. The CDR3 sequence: CASSLQGSLGTQYF. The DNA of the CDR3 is TGTGCCAGCAGTTTGCAGGGATCGCTAGGGACCCAGTACTTC.

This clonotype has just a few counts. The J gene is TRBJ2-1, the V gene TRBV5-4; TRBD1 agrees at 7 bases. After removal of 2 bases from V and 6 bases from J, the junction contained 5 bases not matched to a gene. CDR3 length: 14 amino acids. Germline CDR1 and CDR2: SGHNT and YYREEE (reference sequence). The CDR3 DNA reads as TGTGCCAGCAGCTTACCGACAGGGAGCAATGAGCAGTTCTTC. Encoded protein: CASSLPTGSNEQFF.